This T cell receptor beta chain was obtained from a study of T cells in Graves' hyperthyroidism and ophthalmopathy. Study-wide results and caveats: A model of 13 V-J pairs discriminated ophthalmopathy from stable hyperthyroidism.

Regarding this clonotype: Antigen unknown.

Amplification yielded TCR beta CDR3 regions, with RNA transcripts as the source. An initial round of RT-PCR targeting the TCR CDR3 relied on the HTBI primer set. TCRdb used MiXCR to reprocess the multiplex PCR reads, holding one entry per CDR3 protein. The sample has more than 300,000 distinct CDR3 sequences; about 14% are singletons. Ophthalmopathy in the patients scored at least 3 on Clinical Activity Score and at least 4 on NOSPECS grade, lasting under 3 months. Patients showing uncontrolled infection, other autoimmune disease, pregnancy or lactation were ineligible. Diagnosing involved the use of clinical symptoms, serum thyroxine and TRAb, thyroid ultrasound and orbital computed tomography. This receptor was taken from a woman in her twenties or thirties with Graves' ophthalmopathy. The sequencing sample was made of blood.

CDR3 DNA: TGTGCCAGCAGTGGGGGACTAGCGACCTTATCAGATACGCAGTATTTT. It yields the protein CASSGGLATLSDTQYF. The J gene is TRBJ2-3, the V gene TRBV2, with TRBD2 matching over 10 bases. The germline CDR1 and CDR2 sequences are SNHLY and FYNNEI. Trimming removed 4 bases from V and 4 bases from J; junction bases left unmatched: 8. The CDR3 spans 16 residues.